This TCR beta chain was retrieved from a study of cytomegalovirus exposure and HLA in healthy donors. The wider study: An analysis done earlier identified about 120 million unique TCR beta sequences from 190 million or so T cells. Study-wide findings and caveats: Versus the roughly 670-donor mean, an Asian-associated ancestry cluster reportedly showed fewer N-insertions in a later analysis.

The PCR had 60 Vbeta and 13 Jbeta primers. This table comes from immunoSEQ multiplex PCR, and its TCRdb copy is limited to in-frame clones, with some not included. The sample has some 180,000 clones, roughly four fifths seen once; the top ten hold 1.9%. A remark on this clone: Its antigen is undetermined.

The CDR3 is 16 amino acids. CDR1 is SGHRS, CDR2 YFSETQ, per germline. The junction had 13 bases not matched to a gene; V was cut back by 7 bases and J by 9 bases. The sequence derives from a man aged 25-40 years in good health and CMV-seronegative. Sequencing input: PBMCs. The chain combines TRBV5-1 with TRBJ2-1, with 13 bases lining up with TRBD2. CDR3 sequence (DNA): TGCGCCAGCTTCTCTTCCGGGACTAGCGGGATTGTTGAGCAGTTCTTC. It encodes CASFSSGTSGIVEQFF.